This T cell receptor beta chain emerged from a study of vaccination effects on CD4 cells after COVID-19. General study points: Just 1 of 255 vaccine-induced clones in healthy recipients was cross-reactive. Among infection- and vaccine-induced clones, marked clonal contraction occurred late after vaccination.

In the ViraFEST assay, antigen-specific CD4+ clonotypes were identified by expansion after peptide-pool stimulation. Following 10 days of culture, CD4+ T cells were isolated. Vaccine recipients, nucleocapsid antibody negative, had no prior SARS-CoV-2 infection. Cultures used 2 million to 2.5 million PBMC per well, 9.5 to 10 IU/ml IL-2 and 10 ug/ml peptides. Researchers swapped half the medium for IL-2 medium on both days 3 and 7. Trimming pared 4 bases from V and 7 bases from J, leaving 11 bases between. This CDR3 region has 13 residues. Notes on this clone: Its cognate antigen is unknown.

Generated by immunoSEQ multiplex PCR, the TCRdb table keeps only in-frame clones and is missing some. This sample has about 63,000 clones; roughly 80% occur once, and the top ten carry about 3.5%. The gene calls are TRBV12-3 or TRBV12-4 and TRBJ1-5; D is undetermined. The origin of this receptor is a human donor who received a COVID-19 vaccine. The sequences come from CD4+ T cells from PBMCs cultured with HCoV-OC43 spike peptides, collected before COVID-19 vaccination. Specified subset: HCoV-OC43 spike overlapping peptide pool stimulation. CDR3 coding DNA: TGTGCCAGCAGTTGGGTCATTCGACAGCCCCAGCATTTT. The encoded protein is CASSWVIRQPQHF.